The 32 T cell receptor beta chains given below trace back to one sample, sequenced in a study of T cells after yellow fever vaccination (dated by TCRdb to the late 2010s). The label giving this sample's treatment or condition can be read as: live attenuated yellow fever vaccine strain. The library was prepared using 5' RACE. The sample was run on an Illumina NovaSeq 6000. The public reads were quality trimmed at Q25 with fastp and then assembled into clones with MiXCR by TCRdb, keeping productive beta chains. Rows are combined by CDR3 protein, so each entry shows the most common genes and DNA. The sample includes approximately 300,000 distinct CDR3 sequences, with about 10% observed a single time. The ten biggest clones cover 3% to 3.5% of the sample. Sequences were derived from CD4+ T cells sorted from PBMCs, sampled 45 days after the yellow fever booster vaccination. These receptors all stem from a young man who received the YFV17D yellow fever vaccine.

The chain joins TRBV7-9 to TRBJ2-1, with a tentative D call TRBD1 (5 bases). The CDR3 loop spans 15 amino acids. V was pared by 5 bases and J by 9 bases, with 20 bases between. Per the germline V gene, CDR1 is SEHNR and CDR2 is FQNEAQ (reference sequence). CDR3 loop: CASSAPAGIWGEQFF. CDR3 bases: TGTGCCAGCAGCGCACCCGCAGGGATTTGGGGTGAGCAGTTCTTC.

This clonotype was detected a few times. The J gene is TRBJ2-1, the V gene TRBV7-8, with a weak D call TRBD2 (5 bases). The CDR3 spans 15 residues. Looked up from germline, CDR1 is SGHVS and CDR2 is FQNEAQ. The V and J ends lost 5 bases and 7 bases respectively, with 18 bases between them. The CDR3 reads CASSPYRGRYNEQFF. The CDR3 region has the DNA TGTGCCAGCAGCCCGTACCGGGGTCGATATAATGAGCAGTTCTTC. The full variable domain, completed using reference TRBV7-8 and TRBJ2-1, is GAGVSQSPRYKVAKRGQDVALRCDPISGHVSLFWYQQALGQGPEFLTYFQNEAQLDKSGLPSDRFFAERPEGSVSTLKIQRTQQEDSAVYLCASSPYRGRYNEQFFGPGTRLTVL.

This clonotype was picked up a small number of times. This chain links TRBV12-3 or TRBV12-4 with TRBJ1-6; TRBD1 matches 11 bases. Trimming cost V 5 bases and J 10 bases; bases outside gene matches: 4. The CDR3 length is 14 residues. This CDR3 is CASSRDRGGSPLHF. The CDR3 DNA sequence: TGTGCCAGCAGTAGGGACAGGGGGGGATCACCCCTCCACTTT.

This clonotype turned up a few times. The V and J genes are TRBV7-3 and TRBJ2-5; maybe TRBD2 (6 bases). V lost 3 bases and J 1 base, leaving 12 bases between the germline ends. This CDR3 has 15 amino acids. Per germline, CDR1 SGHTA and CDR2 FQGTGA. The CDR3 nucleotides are TGTGCCAGCAGCTTGGGACTTGGTCCCCAAGAGACCCAGTACTTC. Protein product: CASSLGLGPQETQYF. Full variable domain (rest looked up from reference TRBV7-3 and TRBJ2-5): GAGVSQTPSNKVTEKGKYVELRCDPISGHTALYWYRQSLGQGPEFLIYFQGTGAADDSGLPNDRFFAVRPEGSVSTLKIQRTERGDSAVYLCASSLGLGPQETQYFGPGTRLLVL.

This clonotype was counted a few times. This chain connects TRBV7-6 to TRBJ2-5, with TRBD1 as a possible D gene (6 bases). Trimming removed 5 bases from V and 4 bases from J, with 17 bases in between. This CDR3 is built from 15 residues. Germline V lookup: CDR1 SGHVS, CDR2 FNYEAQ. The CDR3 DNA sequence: TGTGCCAGCAGCCCGACCACAGGGTCGGGAGAGACCCAGTACTTC. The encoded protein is CASSPTTGSGETQYF.

CDR3 sequence reads: CSAAPGTGGGPQHF. The CDR3, as DNA: TGCAGTGCTGCCCCCGGGACAGGGGGCGGGCCCCAGCATTTT. The V and J genes are TRBV20-1 and TRBJ1-5; TRBD1 aligns across 12 bases. Trimming at V came to 5 bases and at J to 9 bases, leaving 8 bases not matched to a gene. Germline CDR1 DFQATT, CDR2 SNEGSKA (reference sequence). This CDR3 has 14 residues.

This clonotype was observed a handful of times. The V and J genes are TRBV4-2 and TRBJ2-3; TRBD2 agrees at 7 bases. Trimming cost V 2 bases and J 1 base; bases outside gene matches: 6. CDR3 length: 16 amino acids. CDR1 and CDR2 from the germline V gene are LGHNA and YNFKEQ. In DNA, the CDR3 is TGTGCCAGCAGCCAATCCTTCGCGGGAGGCACAGATACGCAGTATTTT. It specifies CASSQSFAGGTDTQYF.

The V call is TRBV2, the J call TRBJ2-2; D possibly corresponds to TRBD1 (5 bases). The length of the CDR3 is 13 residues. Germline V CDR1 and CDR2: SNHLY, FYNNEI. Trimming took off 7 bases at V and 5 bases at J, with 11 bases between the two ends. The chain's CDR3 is CASTRESTGELFF. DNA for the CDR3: TGTGCCAGCACCAGGGAATCTACCGGGGAGCTGTTTTTT.

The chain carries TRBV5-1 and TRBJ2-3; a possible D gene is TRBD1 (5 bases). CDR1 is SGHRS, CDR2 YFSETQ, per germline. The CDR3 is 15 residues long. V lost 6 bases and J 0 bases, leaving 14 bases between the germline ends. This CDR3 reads CASKVGARSTDTQYF. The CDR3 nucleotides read TGCGCCAGCAAGGTAGGGGCTCGGAGCACAGATACGCAGTATTTT.

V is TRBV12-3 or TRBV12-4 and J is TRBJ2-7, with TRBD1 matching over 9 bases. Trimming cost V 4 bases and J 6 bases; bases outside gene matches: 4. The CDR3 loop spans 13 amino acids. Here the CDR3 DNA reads TGTGCCAGCAGTTCCCGGGACAGGGTCGAGCAGTACTTC. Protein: CASSSRDRVEQYF.

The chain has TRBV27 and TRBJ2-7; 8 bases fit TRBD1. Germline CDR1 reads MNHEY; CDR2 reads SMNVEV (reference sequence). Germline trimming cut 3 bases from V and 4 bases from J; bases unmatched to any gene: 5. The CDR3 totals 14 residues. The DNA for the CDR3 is TGTGCCAGCAGTTTCCCGGACAGGGTGTACGAGCAGTACTTC. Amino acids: CASSFPDRVYEQYF.

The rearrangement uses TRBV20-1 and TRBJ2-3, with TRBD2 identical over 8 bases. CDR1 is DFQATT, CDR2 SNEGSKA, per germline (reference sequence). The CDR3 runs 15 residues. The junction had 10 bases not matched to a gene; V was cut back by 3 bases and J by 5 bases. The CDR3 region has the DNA TGCAGTGCTAGGACCGGAGCGGGGGTCATAGATACGCAGTATTTT. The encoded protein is CSARTGAGVIDTQYF.

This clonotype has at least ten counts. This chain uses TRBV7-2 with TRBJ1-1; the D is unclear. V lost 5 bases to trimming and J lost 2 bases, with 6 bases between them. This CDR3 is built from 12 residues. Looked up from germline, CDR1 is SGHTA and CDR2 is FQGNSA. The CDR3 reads CASSTYNTEAFF. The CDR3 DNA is TGTGCCAGCAGCACTTACAACACTGAAGCTTTCTTT. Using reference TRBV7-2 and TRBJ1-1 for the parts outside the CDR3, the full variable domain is GAGVSQSPSNKVTEKGKDVELRCDPISGHTALYWYRQSLGQGLEFLIYFQGNSAPDKSGLPSDRFSAERTGGSVSTLTIQRTQQEDSAVYLCASSTYNTEAFFGQGTRLTVV.

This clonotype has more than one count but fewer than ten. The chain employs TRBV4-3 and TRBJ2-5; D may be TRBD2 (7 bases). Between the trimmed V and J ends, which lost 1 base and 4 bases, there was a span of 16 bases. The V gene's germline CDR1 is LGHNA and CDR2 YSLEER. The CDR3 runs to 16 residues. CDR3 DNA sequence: TGCGCCAGCAGCCAAGGAAAGGCGGGGGCAGGAGAGACCCAGTACTTC. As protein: CASSQGKAGAGETQYF.

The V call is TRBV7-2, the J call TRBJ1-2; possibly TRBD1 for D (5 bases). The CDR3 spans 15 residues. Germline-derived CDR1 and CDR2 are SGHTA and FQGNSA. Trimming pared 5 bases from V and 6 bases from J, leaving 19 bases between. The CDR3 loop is CASSLGATRFDGYTF. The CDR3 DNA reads TGTGCCAGCAGCCTAGGGGCAACCCGCTTCGATGGCTACACCTTC.

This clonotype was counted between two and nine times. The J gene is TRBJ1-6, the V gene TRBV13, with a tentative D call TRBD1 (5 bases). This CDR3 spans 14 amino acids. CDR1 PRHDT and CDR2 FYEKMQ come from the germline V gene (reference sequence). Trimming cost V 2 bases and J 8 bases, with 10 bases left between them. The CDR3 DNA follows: TGTGCCAGCAGCTTAAGGGGCATAGATTCACCCCTCCACTTT. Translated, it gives CASSLRGIDSPLHF.

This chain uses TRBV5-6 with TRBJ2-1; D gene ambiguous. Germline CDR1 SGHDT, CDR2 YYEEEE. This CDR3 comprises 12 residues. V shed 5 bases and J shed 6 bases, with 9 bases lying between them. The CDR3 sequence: CASSGPFNEQFF. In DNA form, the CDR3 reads TGTGCCAGCAGTGGACCATTCAATGAGCAGTTCTTC.

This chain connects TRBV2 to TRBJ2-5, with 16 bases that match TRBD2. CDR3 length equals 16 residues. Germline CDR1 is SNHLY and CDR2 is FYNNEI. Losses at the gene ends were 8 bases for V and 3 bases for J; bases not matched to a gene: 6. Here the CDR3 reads CASSGTSGGAKETQYF. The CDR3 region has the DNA TGTGCCAGCTCCGGGACTAGCGGGGGGGCGAAAGAGACCCAGTACTTC.

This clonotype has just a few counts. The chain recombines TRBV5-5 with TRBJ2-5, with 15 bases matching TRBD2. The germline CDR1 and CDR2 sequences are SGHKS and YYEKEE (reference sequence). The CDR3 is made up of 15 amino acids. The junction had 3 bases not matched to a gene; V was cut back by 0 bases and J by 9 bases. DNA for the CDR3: TGTGCCAGCAGCTTGGAAGGACTAGCGGGGGGGCCCCAGTACTTC. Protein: CASSLEGLAGGPQYF.

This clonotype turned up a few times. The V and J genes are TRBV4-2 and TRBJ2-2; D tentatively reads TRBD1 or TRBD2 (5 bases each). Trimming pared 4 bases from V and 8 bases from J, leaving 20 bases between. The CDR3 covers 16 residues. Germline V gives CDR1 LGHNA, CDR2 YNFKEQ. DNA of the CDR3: TGTGCCAGCAGCCCCCGGGGCAGCCATGTGGGGGGGGAGCTGTTTTTT. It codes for CASSPRGSHVGGELFF.

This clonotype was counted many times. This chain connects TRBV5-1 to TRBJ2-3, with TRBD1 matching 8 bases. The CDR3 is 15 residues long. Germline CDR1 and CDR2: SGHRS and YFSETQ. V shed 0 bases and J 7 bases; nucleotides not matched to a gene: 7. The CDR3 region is CASSLEGTGTNTQYF. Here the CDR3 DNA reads TGCGCCAGCAGCTTGGAGGGGACAGGTACGAATACGCAGTATTTT.

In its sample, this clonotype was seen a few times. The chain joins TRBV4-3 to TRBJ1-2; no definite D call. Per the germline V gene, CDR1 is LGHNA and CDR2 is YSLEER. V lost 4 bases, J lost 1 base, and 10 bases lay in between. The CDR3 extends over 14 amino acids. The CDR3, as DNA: TGCGCCAGCAGCCCGTCGACGGATAACTATGGCTACACCTTC. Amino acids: CASSPSTDNYGYTF.

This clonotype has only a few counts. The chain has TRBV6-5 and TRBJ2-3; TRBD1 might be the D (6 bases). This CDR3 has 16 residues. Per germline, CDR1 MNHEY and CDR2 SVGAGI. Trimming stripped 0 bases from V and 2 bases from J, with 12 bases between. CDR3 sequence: CASSYSLGGTTDTQYF. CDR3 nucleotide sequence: TGTGCCAGCAGTTACTCCCTAGGGGGTACCACAGATACGCAGTATTTT.

CDR3 sequence reads: CASSNPRQGQRVGELFF. Here the CDR3 DNA reads TGTGCCAGCAGCAACCCCAGACAGGGCCAGCGGGTCGGGGAGCTGTTTTTT. The genes are TRBV7-3 and TRBJ2-2; maybe TRBD1 (7 bases). The CDR3 is 17 residues long. Between the trimmed V and J ends, which lost 5 bases and 7 bases, there was a span of 23 bases. Germline V lookup: CDR1 SGHTA, CDR2 FQGTGA.

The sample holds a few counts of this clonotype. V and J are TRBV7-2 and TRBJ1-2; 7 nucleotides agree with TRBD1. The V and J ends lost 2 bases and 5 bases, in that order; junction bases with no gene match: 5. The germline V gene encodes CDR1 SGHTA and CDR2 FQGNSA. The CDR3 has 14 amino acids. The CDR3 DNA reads TGTGCCAGCAGCTTACCCGGACAGGAGTATGGCTACACCTTC. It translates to CASSLPGQEYGYTF.

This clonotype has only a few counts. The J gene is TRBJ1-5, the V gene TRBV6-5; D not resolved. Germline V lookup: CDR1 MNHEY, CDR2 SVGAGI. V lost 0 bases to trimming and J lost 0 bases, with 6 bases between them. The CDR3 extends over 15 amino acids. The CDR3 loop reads CASSYSQVSNQPQHF. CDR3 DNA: TGTGCCAGCAGTTACTCGCAGGTTAGCAATCAGCCCCAGCATTTT.

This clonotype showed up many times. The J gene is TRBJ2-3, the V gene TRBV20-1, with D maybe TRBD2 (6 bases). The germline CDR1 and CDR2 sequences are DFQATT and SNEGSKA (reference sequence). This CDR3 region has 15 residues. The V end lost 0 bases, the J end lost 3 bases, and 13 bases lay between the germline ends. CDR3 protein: CSARDHGGITDTQYF. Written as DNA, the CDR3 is TGCAGTGCTAGAGATCACGGAGGGATTACAGATACGCAGTATTTT.

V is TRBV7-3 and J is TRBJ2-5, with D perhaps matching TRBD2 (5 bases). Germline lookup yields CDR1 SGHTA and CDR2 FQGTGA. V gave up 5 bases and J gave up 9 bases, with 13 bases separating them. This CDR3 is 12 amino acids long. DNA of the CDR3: TGTGCCAGCAGCGGCCCTTCCGGGGCCCAGTACTTC. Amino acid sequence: CASSGPSGAQYF.

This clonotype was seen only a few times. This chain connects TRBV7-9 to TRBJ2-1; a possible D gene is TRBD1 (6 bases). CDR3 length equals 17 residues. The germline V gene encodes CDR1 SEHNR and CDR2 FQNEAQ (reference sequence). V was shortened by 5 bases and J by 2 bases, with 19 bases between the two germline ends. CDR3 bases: TGTGCCAGCAGCCGGGCCGCCGGGACATTTCCCTACAATGAGCAGTTCTTC. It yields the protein CASSRAAGTFPYNEQFF.

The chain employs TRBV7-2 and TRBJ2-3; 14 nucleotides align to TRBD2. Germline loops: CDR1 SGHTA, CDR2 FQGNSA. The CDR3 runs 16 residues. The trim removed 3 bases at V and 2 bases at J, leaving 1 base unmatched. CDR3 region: CASSLGLAGDTDTQYF. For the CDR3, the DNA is TGTGCCAGCAGCTTGGGACTAGCGGGGGACACAGATACGCAGTATTTT.

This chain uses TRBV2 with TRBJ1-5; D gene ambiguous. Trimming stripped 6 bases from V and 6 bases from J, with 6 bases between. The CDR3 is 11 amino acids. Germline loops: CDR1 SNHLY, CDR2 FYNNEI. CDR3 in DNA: TGTGCCAGCAGGGTTGGTCAGCCCCAGCATTTT. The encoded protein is CASRVGQPQHF.

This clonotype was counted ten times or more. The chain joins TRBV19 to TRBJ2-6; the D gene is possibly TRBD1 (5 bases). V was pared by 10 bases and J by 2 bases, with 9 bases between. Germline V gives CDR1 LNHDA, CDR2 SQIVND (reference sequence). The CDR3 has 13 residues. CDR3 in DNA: TGTGCCAATACGGACACTGGGGCCAACGTCCTGACTTTC. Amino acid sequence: CANTDTGANVLTF.